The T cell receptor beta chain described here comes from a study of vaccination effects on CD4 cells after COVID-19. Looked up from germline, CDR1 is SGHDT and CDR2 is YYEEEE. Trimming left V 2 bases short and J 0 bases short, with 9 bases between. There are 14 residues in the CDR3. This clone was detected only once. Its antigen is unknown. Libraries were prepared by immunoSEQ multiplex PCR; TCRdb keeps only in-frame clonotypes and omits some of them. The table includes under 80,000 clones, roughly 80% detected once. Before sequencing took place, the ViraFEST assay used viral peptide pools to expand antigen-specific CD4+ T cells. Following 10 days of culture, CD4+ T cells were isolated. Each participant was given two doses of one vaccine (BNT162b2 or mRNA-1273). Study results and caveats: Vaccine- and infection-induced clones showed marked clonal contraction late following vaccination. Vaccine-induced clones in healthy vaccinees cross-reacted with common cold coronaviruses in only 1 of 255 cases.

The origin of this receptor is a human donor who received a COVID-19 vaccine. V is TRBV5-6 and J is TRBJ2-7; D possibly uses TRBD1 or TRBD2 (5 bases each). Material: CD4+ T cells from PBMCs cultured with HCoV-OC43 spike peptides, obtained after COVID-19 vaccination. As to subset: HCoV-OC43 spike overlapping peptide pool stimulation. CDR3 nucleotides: TGTGCCAGCAGCTTCGCAGGGAGCTCCTACGAGCAGTACGTC. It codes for CASSFAGSSYEQYV.